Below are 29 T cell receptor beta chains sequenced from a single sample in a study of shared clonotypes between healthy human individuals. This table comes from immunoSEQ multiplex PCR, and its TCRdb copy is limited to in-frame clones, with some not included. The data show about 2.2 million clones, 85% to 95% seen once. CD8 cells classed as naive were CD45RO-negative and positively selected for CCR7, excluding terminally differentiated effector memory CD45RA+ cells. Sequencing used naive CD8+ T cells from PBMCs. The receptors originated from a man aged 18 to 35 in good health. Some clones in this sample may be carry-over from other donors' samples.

The CDR3 sequence is CASRMTGGSYEQYF. The CDR3 region has the DNA TGTGCCAGCAGAATGACAGGGGGCTCCTACGAGCAGTACTTC. The chain is built from TRBV28 and TRBJ2-7; 9 bases map to TRBD1. V trimming: 6 bases; J trimming: 0 bases; junction bases outside the gene matches: 3. The germline CDR1 and CDR2 sequences are MDHEN and SYDVKM. The CDR3 is 14 residues long.

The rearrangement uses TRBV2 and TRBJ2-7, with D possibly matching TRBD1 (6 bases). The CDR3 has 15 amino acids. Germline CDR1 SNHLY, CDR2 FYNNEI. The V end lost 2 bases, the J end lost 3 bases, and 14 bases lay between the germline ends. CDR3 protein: CASSEWGQGYYEQYF. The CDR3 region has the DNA TGTGCCAGCAGTGAATGGGGGCAGGGATACTACGAGCAGTACTTC.

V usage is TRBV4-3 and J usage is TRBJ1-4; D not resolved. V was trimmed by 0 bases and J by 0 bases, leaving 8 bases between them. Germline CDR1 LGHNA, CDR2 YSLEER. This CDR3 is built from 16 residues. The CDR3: CASSQESFTTNEKLFF. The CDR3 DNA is TGCGCCAGCAGCCAAGAAAGCTTCACAACTAATGAAAAACTGTTTTTT.

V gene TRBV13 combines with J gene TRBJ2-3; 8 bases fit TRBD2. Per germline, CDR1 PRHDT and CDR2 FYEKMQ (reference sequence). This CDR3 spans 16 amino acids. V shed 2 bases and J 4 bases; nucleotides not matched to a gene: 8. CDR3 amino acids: CASSLRREAGADTQYF. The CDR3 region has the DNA TGTGCCAGCAGCTTACGGCGGGAGGCCGGGGCAGATACGCAGTATTTT.

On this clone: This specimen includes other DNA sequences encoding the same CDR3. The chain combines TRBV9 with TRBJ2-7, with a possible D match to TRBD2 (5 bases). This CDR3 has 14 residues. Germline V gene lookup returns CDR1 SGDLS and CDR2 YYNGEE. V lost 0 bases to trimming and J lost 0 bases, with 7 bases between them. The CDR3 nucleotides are TGTGCCAGCAGCGTAGAAGGGAGCTCCTACGAGCAGTACTTC. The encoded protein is CASSVEGSSYEQYF.

The chain's CDR3 is CASFTAGANVLTF. The CDR3 DNA reads as TGTGCCAGCTTCACCGCTGGGGCCAACGTCCTGACTTTC. J is TRBJ2-6 and V is TRBV2; D uncertain. V was trimmed by 8 bases and J by 2 bases, leaving 7 bases between them. This CDR3 has 13 residues. Germline loops: CDR1 SNHLY, CDR2 FYNNEI.

CDR3 nucleotide sequence: TGTGCCACCAGCAGAGATGGTGGGGGGGGCAATCAGCCCCAGCATTTT. Translation gives CATSRDGGGGNQPQHF. The genes are TRBV15 and TRBJ1-5; tentative D call: TRBD1 (5 bases). Germline loops: CDR1 LNHNV, CDR2 YYDKDF (reference sequence). The CDR3 covers 16 residues. V was pared by 0 bases and J by 2 bases, with 11 bases between.

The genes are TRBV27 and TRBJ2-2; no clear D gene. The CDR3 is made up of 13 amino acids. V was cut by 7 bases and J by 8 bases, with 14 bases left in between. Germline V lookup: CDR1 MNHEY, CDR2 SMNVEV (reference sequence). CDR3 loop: CASTTGLSGELFF. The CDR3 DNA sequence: TGTGCCAGCACCACCGGTCTTTCGGGGGAGCTGTTTTTT.

This CDR3 is CASSFFSGRNEQFF. The CDR3, as DNA: TGCGCCAGCAGCTTCTTCAGCGGGAGGAATGAGCAGTTCTTC. The chain recombines TRBV5-1 with TRBJ2-1, with 9 bases aligning to TRBD2. Unmatched junction bases numbered 4, after V lost 2 bases and J lost 7 bases. The length of the CDR3 is 14 residues. CDR1 is SGHRS, CDR2 YFSETQ, per germline.

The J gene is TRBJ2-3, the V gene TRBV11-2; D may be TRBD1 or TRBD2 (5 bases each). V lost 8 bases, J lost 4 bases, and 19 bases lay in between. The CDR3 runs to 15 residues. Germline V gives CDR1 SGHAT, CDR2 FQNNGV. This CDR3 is CASPEGPIAPDTQYF. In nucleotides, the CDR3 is TGTGCCAGCCCAGAGGGACCGATCGCCCCAGATACGCAGTATTTT.

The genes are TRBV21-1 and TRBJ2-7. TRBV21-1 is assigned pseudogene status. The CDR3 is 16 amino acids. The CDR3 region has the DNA TGTGCCAGCAGCCCACCCTCGGGGCGGAGCTCCTACGAGCAGTACTTC. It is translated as CASSPPSGRSSYEQYF.

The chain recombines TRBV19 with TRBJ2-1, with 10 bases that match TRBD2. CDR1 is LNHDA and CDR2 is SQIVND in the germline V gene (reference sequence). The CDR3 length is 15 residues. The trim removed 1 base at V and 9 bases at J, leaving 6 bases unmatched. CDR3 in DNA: TGTGCCAGTAGTATAGGGGCTAGCGGGAGACTTGAGCAGTTCTTC. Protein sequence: CASSIGASGRLEQFF.

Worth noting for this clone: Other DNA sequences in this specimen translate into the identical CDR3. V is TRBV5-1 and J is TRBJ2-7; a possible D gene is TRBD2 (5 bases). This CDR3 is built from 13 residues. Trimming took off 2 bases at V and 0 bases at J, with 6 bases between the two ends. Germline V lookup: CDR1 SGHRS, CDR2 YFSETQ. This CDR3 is CASSLGSSYEQYF. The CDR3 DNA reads TGCGCCAGCAGCTTAGGGAGCTCCTACGAGCAGTACTTC.

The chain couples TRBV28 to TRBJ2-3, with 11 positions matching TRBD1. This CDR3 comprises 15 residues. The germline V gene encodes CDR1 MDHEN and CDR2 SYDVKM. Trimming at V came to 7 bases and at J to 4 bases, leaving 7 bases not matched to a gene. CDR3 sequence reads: CASNLDRGRADTQYF. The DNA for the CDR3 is TGTGCCAGCAACCTGGACAGGGGGCGAGCAGATACGCAGTATTTT.

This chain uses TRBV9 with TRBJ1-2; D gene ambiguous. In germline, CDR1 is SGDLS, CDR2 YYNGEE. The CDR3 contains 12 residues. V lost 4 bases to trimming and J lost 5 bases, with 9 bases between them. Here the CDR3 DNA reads TGTGCCAGCAGCCCCCCGGAATATGGCTACACCTTC. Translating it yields CASSPPEYGYTF.

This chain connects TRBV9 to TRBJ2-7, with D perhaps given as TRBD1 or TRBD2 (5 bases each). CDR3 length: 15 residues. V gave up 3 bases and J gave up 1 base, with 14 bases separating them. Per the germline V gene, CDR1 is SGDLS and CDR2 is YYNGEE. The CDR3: CASSAGSGPSYEQYF. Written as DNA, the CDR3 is TGTGCCAGCAGCGCAGGGAGCGGTCCTTCCTACGAGCAGTACTTC.

This CDR3 is CASSLKGVWASGSYNEQFF. The CDR3, as DNA: TGTGCCAGCAGCTTAAAGGGCGTTTGGGCTAGCGGGAGCTACAATGAGCAGTTCTTC. V and J are TRBV7-9 and TRBJ2-1, with 10 bases identical to TRBD2. Unmatched junction bases numbered 13, after V lost 2 bases and J lost 3 bases. CDR3 length equals 19 residues. Germline CDR1 is SEHNR and CDR2 is FQNEAQ (reference sequence).

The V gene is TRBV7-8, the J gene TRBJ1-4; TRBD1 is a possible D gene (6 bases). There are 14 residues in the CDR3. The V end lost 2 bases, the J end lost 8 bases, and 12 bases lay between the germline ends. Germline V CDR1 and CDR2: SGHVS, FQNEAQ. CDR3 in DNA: TGTGCCAGCAGCTTAAAGGGGGTGGAGGAAAAACTGTTTTTT. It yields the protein CASSLKGVEEKLFF.

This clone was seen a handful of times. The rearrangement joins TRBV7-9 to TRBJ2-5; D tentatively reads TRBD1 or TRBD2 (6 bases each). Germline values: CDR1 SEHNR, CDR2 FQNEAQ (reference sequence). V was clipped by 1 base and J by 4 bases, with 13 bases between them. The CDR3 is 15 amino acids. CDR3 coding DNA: TGTGCCAGCAGCTTAGAAACCTGGGGGGCAGAGACCCAGTACTTC. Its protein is CASSLETWGAETQYF.

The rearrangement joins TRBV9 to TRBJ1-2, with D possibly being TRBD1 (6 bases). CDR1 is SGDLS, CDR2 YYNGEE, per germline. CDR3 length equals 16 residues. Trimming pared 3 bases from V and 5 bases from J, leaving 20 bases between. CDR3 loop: CASSGPPGERGYGYTF. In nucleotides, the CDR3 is TGTGCCAGCAGCGGACCCCCAGGGGAGAGAGGATATGGCTACACCTTC.

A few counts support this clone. The CDR3 protein is CASSPHPYGYTF. The CDR3 DNA reads as TGTGCCAGTAGTCCCCACCCCTATGGCTACACCTTC. V gene TRBV19 combines with J gene TRBJ1-2; no definite D call. CDR3 length: 12 residues. Trimming cost V 5 bases and J 4 bases, with 8 bases left between them. Germline CDR1 is LNHDA and CDR2 is SQIVND (reference sequence). Supplemented by reference TRBV19 and TRBJ1-2, the full variable domain reads DGGITQSPKYLFRKEGQNVTLSCEQNLNHDAMYWYRQDPGQGLRLIYYSQIVNDFQKGDIAEGYSVSREKKESFPLTVTSAQKNPTAFYLCASSPHPYGYTFGSGTRLTVV.

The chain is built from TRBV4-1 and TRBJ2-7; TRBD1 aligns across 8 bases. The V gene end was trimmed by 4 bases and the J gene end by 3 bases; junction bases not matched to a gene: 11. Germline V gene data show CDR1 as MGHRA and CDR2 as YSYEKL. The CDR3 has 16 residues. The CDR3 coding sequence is TGCGCCAGCAGCCCCGGACAGGGCGGAAAGCGCTACGAGCAGTACTTC. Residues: CASSPGQGGKRYEQYF.

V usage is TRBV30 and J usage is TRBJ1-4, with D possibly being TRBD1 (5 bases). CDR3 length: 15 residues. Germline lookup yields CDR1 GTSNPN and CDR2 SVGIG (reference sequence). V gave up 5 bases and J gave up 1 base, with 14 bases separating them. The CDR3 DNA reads TGTGCCTGGGGAGGGGAAATAGTAACTAATGAAAAACTGTTTTTT. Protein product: CAWGGEIVTNEKLFF.

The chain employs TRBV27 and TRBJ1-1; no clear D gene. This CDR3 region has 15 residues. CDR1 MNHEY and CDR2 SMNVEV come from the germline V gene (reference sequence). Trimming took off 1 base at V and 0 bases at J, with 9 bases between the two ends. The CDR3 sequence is CASSLWARLNTEAFF. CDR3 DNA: TGTGCCAGCAGTTTATGGGCCAGACTGAACACTGAAGCTTTCTTT.

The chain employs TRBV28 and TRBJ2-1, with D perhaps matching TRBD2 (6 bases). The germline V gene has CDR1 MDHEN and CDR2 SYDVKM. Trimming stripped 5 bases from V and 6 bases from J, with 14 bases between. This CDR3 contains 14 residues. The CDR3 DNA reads TGTGCCAGCAGTCTTGTGGGGGAGGTCAATGAGCAGTTCTTC. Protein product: CASSLVGEVNEQFF. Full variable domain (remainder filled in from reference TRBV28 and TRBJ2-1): DVKVTQSSRYLVKRTGEKVFLECVQDMDHENMFWYRQDPGLGLRLIYFSYDVKMKEKGDIPEGYSVSREKKERFSLILESASTNQTSMYLCASSLVGEVNEQFFGPGTRLTVL.

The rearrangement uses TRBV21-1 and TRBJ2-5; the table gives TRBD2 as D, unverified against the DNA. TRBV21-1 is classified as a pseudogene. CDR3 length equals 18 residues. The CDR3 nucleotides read TGTGCCAGCAGCAACGAACCTCGTAAGCGGGCCTACCAAGAGACCCAGTACTTC. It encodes CASSNEPRKRAYQETQYF.

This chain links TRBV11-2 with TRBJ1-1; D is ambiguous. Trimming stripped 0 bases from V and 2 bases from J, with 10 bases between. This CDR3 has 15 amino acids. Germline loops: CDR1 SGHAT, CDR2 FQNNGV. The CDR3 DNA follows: TGTGCCAGCAGCTTAGATCCTTGGGGAAACACTGAAGCTTTCTTT. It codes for CASSLDPWGNTEAFF. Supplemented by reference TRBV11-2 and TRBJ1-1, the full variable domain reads EAGVAQSPRYKIIEKRQSVAFWCNPISGHATLYWYQQILGQGPKLLIQFQNNGVVDDSQLPKDRFSAERLKGVDSTLKIQPAKLEDSAVYLCASSLDPWGNTEAFFGQGTRLTVV.

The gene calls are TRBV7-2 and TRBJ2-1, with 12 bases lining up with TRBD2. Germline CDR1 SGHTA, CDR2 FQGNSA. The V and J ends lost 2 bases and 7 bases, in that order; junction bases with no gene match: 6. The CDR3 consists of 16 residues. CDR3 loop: CASSLLASGRGNEQFF. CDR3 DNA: TGTGCCAGCAGCTTATTGGCTAGCGGGAGGGGAAATGAGCAGTTCTTC.

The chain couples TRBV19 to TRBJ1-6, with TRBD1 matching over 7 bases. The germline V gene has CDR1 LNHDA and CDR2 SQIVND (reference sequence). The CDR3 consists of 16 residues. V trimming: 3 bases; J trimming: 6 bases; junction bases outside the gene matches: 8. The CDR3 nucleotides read TGTGCCAGTAGTATCCTCACCTCAGGGGGTAATTCACCCCTCCACTTT. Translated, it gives CASSILTSGGNSPLHF.